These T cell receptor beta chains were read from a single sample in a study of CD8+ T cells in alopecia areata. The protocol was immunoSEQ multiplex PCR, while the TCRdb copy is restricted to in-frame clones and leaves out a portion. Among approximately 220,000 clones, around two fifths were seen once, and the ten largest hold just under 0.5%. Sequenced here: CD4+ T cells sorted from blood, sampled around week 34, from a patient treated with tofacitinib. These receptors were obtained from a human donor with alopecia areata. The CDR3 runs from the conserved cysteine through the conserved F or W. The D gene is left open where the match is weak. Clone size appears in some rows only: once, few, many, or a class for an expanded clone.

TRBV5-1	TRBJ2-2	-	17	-	TGCGCCAGCAGCTTGGCCACGGGGAACACGAACACCGGGGAGCTGTTTTTT	CASSLATGNTNTGELFF
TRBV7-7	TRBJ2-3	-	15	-	TGTGCCAGCAGCCAAGGGACTTCTAGCACAGATACGCAGTATTTT	CASSQGTSSTDTQYF
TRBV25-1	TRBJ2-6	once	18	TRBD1	TGTGCCAGCAGTGAATCAGGGGGTTCAAGCTCTGGGGCCAACGTCCTGACTTTC	CASSESGGSSSGANVLTF
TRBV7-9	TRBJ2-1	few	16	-	TGTGCCAGCAGCTTATCCCTGTTTCAGGGTCGACATGAGCAGTTCTTC	CASSLSLFQGRHEQFF
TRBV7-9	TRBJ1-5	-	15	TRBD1	TGTGCCAGCAGCACGACAGGGGGGAGCAATCAGCCCCAGCATTTT	CASSTTGGSNQPQHF
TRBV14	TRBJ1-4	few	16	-	TGTGCCAGCAGCCAAGGACAGGATGCAACTAATGAAAAACTGTTTTTT	CASSQGQDATNEKLFF
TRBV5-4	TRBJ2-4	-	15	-	TGTGCCAGCAGCTTGGGCCAGCAAGCCAAAAACATTCAGTACTTC	CASSLGQQAKNIQYF
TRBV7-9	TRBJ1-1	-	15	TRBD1	TGTGCCAGCAGCCTAAGACAGGGTGCGAACACTGAAGCTTTCTTT	CASSLRQGANTEAFF
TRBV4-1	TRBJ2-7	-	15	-	TGCGCCAGCAGCCAAGGGGGGTCCTACTCCTACGAGCAGTACTTC	CASSQGGSYSYEQYF
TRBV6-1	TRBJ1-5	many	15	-	TGTGCCAGCAGTGATAACAGGGCCCCCAATCAGCCCCAGCATTTT	CASSDNRAPNQPQHF
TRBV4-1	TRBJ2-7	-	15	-	TGCGCCAGCAGCCAAGTGTCGACAGGAGCCTACGAGCAGTACTTC	CASSQVSTGAYEQYF
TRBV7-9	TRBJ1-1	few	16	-	TGTGCCAGCAGCTTGTCCCGGAGAGGAACGAACACTGAAGCTTTCTTT	CASSLSRRGTNTEAFF
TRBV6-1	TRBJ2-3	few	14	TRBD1	TGTGCCAGCAGTGGCCTGACAGGGACCGATACGCAGTATTTT	CASSGLTGTDTQYF
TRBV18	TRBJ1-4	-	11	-	TGTGCCAGCTCTCCAAAGGAAAAACTGTTTTTT	CASSPKEKLFF
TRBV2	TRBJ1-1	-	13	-	TGTGCCAGCAGTGGACGTGGAGACCCTGAAGCTTTCTTT	CASSGRGDPEAFF
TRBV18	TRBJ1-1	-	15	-	TGTGCCAGCTCACCACCTCACAGTGTGAACACTGAAGCTTTCTTT	CASSPPHSVNTEAFF
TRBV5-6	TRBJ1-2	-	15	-	TGTGCCAGCAGCTTCGGGCACTTCGGGCGCTATGGCTACACCTTC	CASSFGHFGRYGYTF
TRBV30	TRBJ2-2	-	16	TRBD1	TGTGCCTGGAGTACAAGACAGGGTTCTGTTACCGGGGAGCTGTTTTTT	CAWSTRQGSVTGELFF
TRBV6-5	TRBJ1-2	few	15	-	TGTGCCAGCAACTTCCTTTCCGGGACGGGGGACAGCTACACCTTC	CASNFLSGTGDSYTF
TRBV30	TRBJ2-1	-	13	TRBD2	TGTGCCTGGACGCCTAGCGGGATTCAGGAGCAGTTCTTC	CAWTPSGIQEQFF
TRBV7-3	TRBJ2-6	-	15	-	TGTGCCAGCAGCTTAGGAGGGGCCGGGGCCAACGTCCTGACTTTC	CASSLGGAGANVLTF
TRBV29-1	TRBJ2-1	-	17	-	TGCAGCGTTGAAGATAGGACACATGGGAGATGGGAAAATGAGCAGTTCTTC	CSVEDRTHGRWENEQFF
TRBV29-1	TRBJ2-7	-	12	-	TGCAGCGTGGAGACGGTCTCCTACGAGCAGTACTTC	CSVETVSYEQYF